These 23 T cell receptor beta chains share one sample of origin, sequenced in a study of blood T cell repertoires in COVID-19. Clones were read by immunoSEQ multiplex PCR, and TCRdb kept only the in-frame ones, dropping some. Of about 250,000 clones detected, roughly 85% appear once; the ten largest clones hold around 10%. The sample comprised PBMCs or T cells enriched from blood (not recorded which). Receptor source: a woman aged 50 to 65 with acute COVID-19.

The J gene is TRBJ2-7, the V gene TRBV30, with 7 bases matching TRBD1. The CDR3 totals 13 residues. V lost 3 bases to trimming and J lost 0 bases; unmatched junction nucleotides: 2. Germline CDR1 is GTSNPN and CDR2 is SVGIG (reference sequence). The CDR3 here is CAWRGDSSYEQYF. DNA for the CDR3: TGTGCCTGGAGAGGGGACAGCTCCTACGAGCAGTACTTC.

This chain joins TRBV11-2 and TRBJ1-3; 9 nucleotides match TRBD1. CDR3 size: 16 residues. Germline loops: CDR1 SGHAT, CDR2 FQNNGV. V lost 3 bases and J lost 4; bases outside the gene matches: 7. CDR3 region: CASSLATGTGGNTIYF. CDR3 in DNA: TGTGCCAGCAGCTTGGCCACCGGGACAGGGGGAAACACCATATATTTT.

This sequence joins TRBV10-1 and TRBJ1-6, with unresolved D. This CDR3 is built from 14 residues. V lost 3 bases, J lost 7 bases, and 10 bases lay in between. Germline values: CDR1 WNHNN, CDR2 SYGVQD (reference sequence). DNA of the CDR3: TGCGCCAGCAGTGAAGGGAGCATCAATTCACCCCTCCACTTT. Translated: CASSEGSINSPLHF.

The chain uses TRBV5-5 and TRBJ1-1; 7 bases map to TRBD1. After removal of 4 bases from V and 0 bases from J, the junction contained 6 bases not matched to a gene. Germline lookup yields CDR1 SGHKS and CDR2 YYEKEE (reference sequence). This CDR3 has 15 amino acids. CDR3 in DNA: TGTGCCAGCAGCCCGTACAGGGGCATGAACACTGAAGCTTTCTTT. Its protein product is CASSPYRGMNTEAFF.

The sample holds one count of this clone. The chain is built from TRBV6-5 and TRBJ1-3; D is undetermined. The V gene's germline CDR1 is MNHEY and CDR2 SVGAGI. There are 15 residues in the CDR3. V gave up 0 bases and J gave up 2 bases, with 8 bases separating them. The CDR3 spells CASSYSSGTGNTIYF. DNA of the CDR3: TGTGCCAGCAGTTACTCGTCCGGGACTGGAAACACCATATATTTT.

Written as DNA, the CDR3 is TGCGCCAGCAGTCTACAGGGGAGCGGCGAGCAGTACTTC. It yields the protein CASSLQGSGEQYF. This rearrangement joins TRBV10-2 to TRBJ2-7, with 7 bases fitting TRBD1. J was trimmed by 6 bases and V by 5 bases; bases with no gene match: 7. Germline V CDR1 and CDR2: WSHSY, SAAADI. This CDR3 region has 13 residues.

The J gene is TRBJ2-1, the V gene TRBV30; TRBD2 matches 14 bases. V was clipped by 3 bases and J by 4 bases; unmatched bases: 5. CDR3 length: 16 amino acids. CDR1 and CDR2 from the germline V gene are GTSNPN and SVGIG (reference sequence). The CDR3 DNA reads as TGTGCCTGGAGAGCCCGGACTAGCGGGGGGTACAATGAGCAGTTCTTC. Its translation: CAWRARTSGGYNEQFF.

The chain joins TRBV6-5 to TRBJ1-5; 9 positions agree with TRBD1. This CDR3 is 15 amino acids long. Germline CDR1 is MNHEY and CDR2 is SVGAGI. V lost 6 bases and J lost 4; bases outside the gene matches: 7. CDR3 protein: CASRITGGGNQPQHF. CDR3 nucleotides: TGTGCCAGCAGAATTACAGGGGGCGGGAATCAGCCCCAGCATTTT.

The V call is TRBV9, the J call TRBJ1-3; perhaps TRBD1 as D (5 bases). Germline V gene data show CDR1 as SGDLS and CDR2 as YYNGEE. The CDR3 consists of 17 residues. The V end lost 4 bases, the J end lost 3 bases, and 20 bases lay between the germline ends. CDR3 in DNA: TGTGCCAGCAGCCCTAGTGCGCTGGGGCTCCGTGGAAACACCATATATTTT. Translation: CASSPSALGLRGNTIYF. Full variable domain (remainder filled in from reference TRBV9 and TRBJ1-3): DSGVTQTPKHLITATGQRVTLRCSPRSGDLSVYWYQQSLDQGLQFLIQYYNGEERAKGNILERFSAQQFPDLHSELNLSSLELGDSALYFCASSPSALGLRGNTIYFGEGSWLTVV.

V gene TRBV30 combines with J gene TRBJ2-7; 7 nucleotides align to TRBD1. Trimming removed 4 bases from V and 4 bases from J; junction bases left unmatched: 7. CDR1 and CDR2 from the germline V gene are GTSNPN and SVGIG (reference sequence). The CDR3 is 13 residues long. The CDR3 protein is CAWMGQSQYEQYF. In DNA form, the CDR3 reads TGTGCCTGGATGGGACAGTCCCAATACGAGCAGTACTTC.

The genes are TRBV12-3 or TRBV12-4 and TRBJ1-5; weak D call: TRBD1 (5 bases). The CDR3 spans 13 residues. The V gene lost 7 bases and the J gene lost 6 bases, with 13 bases spanning the gap. CDR3 sequence reads: CASTQGAAQPQHF. CDR3 DNA sequence: TGTGCCAGCACCCAAGGGGCAGCTCAGCCCCAGCATTTT.

V gene TRBV7-2 combines with J gene TRBJ1-5, with D unclear. Germline CDR1 is SGHTA and CDR2 is FQGNSA. The CDR3 spans 13 residues. V shed 0 bases and J shed 6 bases, with 6 bases lying between them. For the CDR3, the DNA is TGTGCCAGCAGCTTAGCGCCGCGTCAGCCCCAGCATTTT. Residues: CASSLAPRQPQHF.

This clone was observed a few times. This specimen includes other DNA sequences encoding the same CDR3. The chain has TRBV29-1 and TRBJ2-5; 7 nucleotides agree with TRBD2. The CDR3 consists of 10 residues. CDR1 is SQVTM and CDR2 is ANQGSEA in the germline V gene. Unmatched junction bases numbered 1, after V lost 7 bases and J lost 5 bases. CDR3 DNA sequence: TGCAGCGCCGGGGGGGAGACCCAGTACTTC. Its translation: CSAGGETQYF. Full variable domain (missing parts from reference TRBV29-1 and TRBJ2-5): SAVISQKPSRDICQRGTSLTIQCQVDSQVTMMFWYRQQPGQSLTLIATANQGSEATYESGFVIDKFPISRPNLTFSTLTVSNMSPEDSSIYLCSAGGETQYFGPGTRLLVL.

The genes are TRBV5-1 and TRBJ1-4, with TRBD1 matching 9 bases. Germline V gene lookup returns CDR1 SGHRS and CDR2 YFSETQ. The CDR3 is made up of 15 amino acids. V lost 4 bases and J lost 6; bases outside the gene matches: 7. CDR3 region: CASSRQTGGDEKLFF. The CDR3 region has the DNA TGCGCCAGCAGCAGGCAGACAGGGGGAGATGAAAAACTGTTTTTT.

This rearrangement joins TRBV18 to TRBJ2-6; D may be TRBD1 (6 bases). The CDR3 runs 17 residues. Germline V gene sequence: CDR1 KGHSH, CDR2 LQKENI. Trimming removed 6 bases from V and 0 bases from J, with 15 bases in between. The chain's CDR3 is CASSLDRFNSGANVLTF. As DNA, the CDR3 is TGTGCCAGCTCGCTTGACAGGTTCAACTCTGGGGCCAACGTCCTGACTTTC.

The chain has TRBV2 and TRBJ2-7, with D uncertain. The CDR3 totals 15 residues. Germline V gene sequence: CDR1 SNHLY, CDR2 FYNNEI. Trimming took off 3 bases at V and 2 bases at J, with 14 bases between the two ends. The CDR3 spells CASSDKRQAPYEQYF. CDR3 DNA: TGTGCCAGCAGTGACAAACGGCAGGCACCCTACGAGCAGTACTTC.

The CDR3 protein is CASSNSGTGGNEAFF. In DNA form, the CDR3 reads TGTGCCAGCAGCAATTCCGGGACAGGGGGCAATGAGGCTTTCTTT. The gene calls are TRBV7-9 and TRBJ1-1; TRBD1 aligns across 12 bases. The CDR3 runs to 15 residues. Unmatched junction bases numbered 12, after V lost 5 bases and J lost 11 bases. The V gene's germline CDR1 is SEHNR and CDR2 FQNEAQ (reference sequence). The whole variable domain, filled in from reference TRBV7-9 and TRBJ1-1, reads DTGVSQNPRHKITKRGQNVTFRCDPISEHNRLYWYRQTLGQGPEFLTYFQNEAQLEKSRLLSDRFSAERPKGSFSTLEIQRTEQGDSAMYLCASSNSGTGGNEAFFGQGTRLTVV.

This clone appeared once. The CDR3 reads CASSLGSGAVTDTQYF. CDR3 in DNA: TGTGCCAGCAGCTTGGGAAGCGGGGCAGTCACAGATACGCAGTATTTT. The chain recombines TRBV5-4 with TRBJ2-3, with 7 positions matching TRBD2. CDR3 size: 16 residues. Germline values: CDR1 SGHNT, CDR2 YYREEE (reference sequence). The trim removed 0 bases at V and 2 bases at J, leaving 6 bases unmatched. Drawing the rest from reference TRBV5-4 and TRBJ2-3, the complete variable domain is ETGVTQSPTHLIKTRGQQVTLRCSSQSGHNTVSWYQQALGQGPQFIFQYYREEENGRGNFPPRFSGLQFPNYSSELNVNALELDDSALYLCASSLGSGAVTDTQYFGPGTRLTVL.

The chain couples TRBV30 to TRBJ1-6; no reliable D call. The CDR3 extends over 12 amino acids. V gave up 2 bases and J gave up 9 bases, with 8 bases separating them. Germline loops: CDR1 GTSNPN, CDR2 SVGIG (reference sequence). The CDR3 spells CAWSTTGSPLHF. The CDR3 region has the DNA TGTGCCTGGAGTACCACGGGTTCACCCCTCCACTTT.

The chain employs TRBV18 and TRBJ1-5; 7 bases fit TRBD1. The CDR3 contains 16 residues. Unmatched junction bases numbered 9, after V lost 1 base and J lost 6 bases. From germline, CDR1 is KGHSH and CDR2 LQKENI. CDR3 nucleotide sequence: TGTGCCAGCTCACCACTATCCGGGGACAGTGGTCAGCCCCAGCATTTT. This codes for CASSPLSGDSGQPQHF.

This clone appeared once. The chain joins TRBV27 to TRBJ2-1; D is perhaps TRBD1 (5 bases). V was clipped by 0 bases and J by 5 bases, with 5 bases between them. Germline CDR1 is MNHEY and CDR2 is SMNVEV (reference sequence). There are 13 residues in the CDR3. CDR3 sequence: CASSLSGDNEQFF. CDR3 DNA sequence: TGTGCCAGCAGTTTATCAGGGGACAATGAGCAGTTCTTC.

The chain is built from TRBV9 and TRBJ1-2, with TRBD1 identical over 8 bases. The germline gives CDR1 SGDLS, CDR2 YYNGEE. This CDR3 has 17 amino acids. V trimming: 0 bases; J trimming: 9 bases; junction bases outside the gene matches: 16. CDR3 loop: CASSVGGTGGLPNSYTF. Here the CDR3 DNA reads TGTGCCAGCAGCGTAGGAGGGACAGGTGGACTTCCAAATAGCTACACCTTC.

As regards this clone: This CDR3 is also generated by other DNA sequences in the sample. This chain connects TRBV18 to TRBJ1-5; D uncertain. CDR3 length: 14 residues. Germline loops: CDR1 KGHSH, CDR2 LQKENI. With 3 bases removed from V and 0 bases from J, the gap between germline ends came to 6 bases. Here the CDR3 DNA reads TGTGCCAGCTCACCGAGAGGTAGCAATCAGCCCCAGCATTTT. It encodes CASSPRGSNQPQHF.